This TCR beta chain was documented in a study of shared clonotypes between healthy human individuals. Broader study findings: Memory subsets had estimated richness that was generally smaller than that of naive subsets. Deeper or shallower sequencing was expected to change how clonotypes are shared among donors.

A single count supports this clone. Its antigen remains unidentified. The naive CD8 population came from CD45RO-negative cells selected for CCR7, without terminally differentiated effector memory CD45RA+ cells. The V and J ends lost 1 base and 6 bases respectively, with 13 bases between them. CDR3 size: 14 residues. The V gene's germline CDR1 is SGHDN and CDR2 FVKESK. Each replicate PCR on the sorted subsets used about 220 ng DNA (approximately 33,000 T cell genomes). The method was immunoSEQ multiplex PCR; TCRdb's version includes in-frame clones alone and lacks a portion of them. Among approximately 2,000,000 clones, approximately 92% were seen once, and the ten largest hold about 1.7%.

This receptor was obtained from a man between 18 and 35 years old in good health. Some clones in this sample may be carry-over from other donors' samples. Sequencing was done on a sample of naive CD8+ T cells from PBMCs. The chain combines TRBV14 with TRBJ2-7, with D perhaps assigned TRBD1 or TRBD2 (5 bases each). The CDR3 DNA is TGTGCCAGCAGCCAAGTGGGACCCGCCTCCGAGCAGTACTTC. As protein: CASSQVGPASEQYF.